The next 11 T cell receptor beta chains were all read from a single sample in a study of PD-L1 blockade in urothelial cancer. TCRdb keeps only in-frame clones here, not all; method: immunoSEQ multiplex PCR. The data contain 60,000 or so clones, roughly 87% of them singletons. The material was PBMCs, obtained around atezolizumab (anti-PD-L1) treatment. The receptors stem from a man between 65 and 85 years old with urothelial cancer.

This clone was seen a few times. V usage is TRBV11-3 and J usage is TRBJ2-7; 11 nucleotides agree with TRBD1. Germline CDR1 SGHNT, CDR2 YENEEA. After removal of 1 base from V and 5 bases from J, the junction contained 1 base not matched to a gene. The CDR3 has 14 residues. The CDR3 reads CASSLGTGGHEQYF. The CDR3 bases are TGTGCCAGCAGCTTAGGGACAGGGGGCCACGAGCAGTACTTC. The entire variable domain, with the rest obtained from reference TRBV11-3 and TRBJ2-7, is as follows: EAGVVQSPRYKIIEKKQPVAFWCNPISGHNTLYWYLQNLGQGPELLIRYENEEAVDDSQLPKDRFSAERLKGVDSTLKIQPAELGDSAVYLCASSLGTGGHEQYFGPGTRLTVT.

This sequence joins TRBV21-1 and TRBJ1-2; the table's D call, TRBD1, has no DNA check behind it. TRBV21-1 is assigned pseudogene status. This CDR3 comprises 18 residues. The CDR3 region has the DNA TGTGCCAGCAGCAAAAGCAGTAGTTTGGGACAGGGGGTCAGTGGCTACACCTTC. Translated, it gives CASSKSSSLGQGVSGYTF.

The chain joins TRBV7-2 to TRBJ2-1, with 9 bases matching TRBD2. The germline V gene has CDR1 SGHTA and CDR2 FQGNSA. The V and J ends lost 9 bases and 2 bases, in that order; junction bases with no gene match: 2. This CDR3 is built from 13 residues. In DNA, the CDR3 is TGTGCCAGTAGCGGGAGTGCCTACAATGAGCAGTTCTTC. Encoded protein: CASSGSAYNEQFF.

Only one count was recorded for this clone. In nucleotides, the CDR3 is TGCGCCAGCAAGCTTGCGGGCTCGACAGAGACCCAGTACTTC. Its translation is CASKLAGSTETQYF. V gene TRBV5-1 combines with J gene TRBJ2-5; the D gene is possibly TRBD2 (5 bases). This CDR3 is 14 amino acids long. V lost 6 bases to trimming and J lost 4 bases, with 16 bases between them. Germline CDR1 is SGHRS and CDR2 is YFSETQ.

This clone was picked up a small number of times. The V call is TRBV7-3, the J call TRBJ1-2; 7 bases are shared with TRBD1. V gave up 5 bases and J gave up 5 bases; unmatched junction bases: 5. The CDR3 sequence is 13 residues long. The germline gives CDR1 SGHTA, CDR2 FQGTGA. CDR3: CASSPRTGYGYTF. CDR3 bases: TGTGCCAGCAGCCCCCGGACAGGATATGGCTACACCTTC.

This clone was observed a handful of times. This chain uses TRBV6-1 with TRBJ2-3, with D possibly TRBD1 on 6 matching bases. The CDR3 extends over 15 amino acids. Germline assignment: CDR1 MNHNS and CDR2 SASEGT. V was trimmed by 4 bases and J by 1 base, leaving 12 bases between them. The chain's CDR3 is CASSGQSGGTDTQYF. The DNA of the CDR3 is TGTGCCAGCAGTGGACAATCAGGGGGCACAGATACGCAGTATTTT.

The V call is TRBV2, the J call TRBJ1-1, with 9 bases identical to TRBD1. CDR1 SNHLY and CDR2 FYNNEI come from the germline V gene. The V segment lost 5 bases and the J segment 11 bases; nucleotides outside the gene matches: 9. The CDR3 has 13 amino acids. CDR3 coding DNA: TGTGCCAGCAGTTTCGGGACAGGGAGAGGCGCTTTCTTT. Its translation is CASSFGTGRGAFF.

The chain couples TRBV10-3 to TRBJ2-7, with TRBD2 identical over 12 bases. Germline lookup yields CDR1 ENHRY and CDR2 SYGVKD. Trimming removed 3 bases from V and 6 bases from J; junction bases left unmatched: 6. The CDR3 runs 15 residues. CDR3 loop: CAISERTSGAGEQYF. CDR3 DNA: TGTGCCATCAGTGAAAGGACTAGCGGGGCCGGCGAGCAGTACTTC.

The chain couples TRBV4-2 to TRBJ2-2, with a weak D call TRBD1 (6 bases). Trimming cost V 3 bases and J 1 base, with 12 bases left between them. The germline V gene has CDR1 LGHNA and CDR2 YNFKEQ. This CDR3 has 16 residues. CDR3 in amino acids: CASSQGLDRNTGELFF. The CDR3 DNA sequence: TGTGCCAGCAGCCAGGGGCTGGACAGGAACACCGGGGAGCTGTTTTTT.

This chain connects TRBV5-5 to TRBJ2-1; the D gene is possibly TRBD2 (6 bases). Germline assignment: CDR1 SGHKS and CDR2 YYEKEE (reference sequence). V dropped 0 bases and J dropped 6 bases, with 16 bases sitting between them. The CDR3 extends over 16 amino acids. The CDR3 DNA follows: TGTGCCAGCAGCTTGGCCTCGGCGGGATCAATCAATGAGCAGTTCTTC. Translated: CASSLASAGSINEQFF. The full variable domain, its missing parts supplied by reference TRBV5-5 and TRBJ2-1, is DAGVTQSPTHLIKTRGQQVTLRCSPISGHKSVSWYQQVLGQGPQFIFQYYEKEERGRGNFPDRFSARQFPNYSSELNVNALLLGDSALYLCASSLASAGSINEQFFGPGTRLTVL.

The chain has TRBV5-4 and TRBJ2-1, with 8 positions matching TRBD2. The CDR3 contains 15 residues. Germline V gene sequence: CDR1 SGHNT, CDR2 YYREEE (reference sequence). The ends lost 0 bases at V and 5 bases at J; junction bases unmatched: 4. CDR3 amino acids: CASSLALAANNEQFF. CDR3 DNA sequence: TGTGCCAGCAGCTTGGCACTAGCGGCCAACAATGAGCAGTTCTTC.